The table lists the clone carrying this T cell receptor beta chain with many counts. Its antigen remains unknown. The read halts 3 residues ahead of the CDR3 end, with the missing end drawn from the germline J gene. The data were taken from a study of T cell clonality in common variable immunodeficiency. Whole-study results and caveats: Common variable immunodeficiency TCR beta sequences reportedly had fewer deletions and N-nucleotide insertions.

The data were produced by immunoSEQ multiplex PCR, yet TCRdb's version contains in-frame clones alone and is incomplete. Recorded here are about 34,000 clones, none singletons. CDR3 length: 17 amino acids. V shed 6 bases, J shed 0 bases, and the junction held 14 bases outside the gene matches. CDR1 DFQATT and CDR2 SNEGSKA come from the germline V gene (reference sequence). The TCR originated in a human donor with common variable immunodeficiency. The chain is built from TRBV20-1 and TRBJ2-3; 8 bases are shared with TRBD2. Specimen: peripheral blood mononuclear cells. CDR3 region: CSAPPVLAGTSTDTQYF. CDR3 DNA (partial): TGCAGTGCCCCCCCCGTTTTAGCGGGAACTAGCACAGATACG.